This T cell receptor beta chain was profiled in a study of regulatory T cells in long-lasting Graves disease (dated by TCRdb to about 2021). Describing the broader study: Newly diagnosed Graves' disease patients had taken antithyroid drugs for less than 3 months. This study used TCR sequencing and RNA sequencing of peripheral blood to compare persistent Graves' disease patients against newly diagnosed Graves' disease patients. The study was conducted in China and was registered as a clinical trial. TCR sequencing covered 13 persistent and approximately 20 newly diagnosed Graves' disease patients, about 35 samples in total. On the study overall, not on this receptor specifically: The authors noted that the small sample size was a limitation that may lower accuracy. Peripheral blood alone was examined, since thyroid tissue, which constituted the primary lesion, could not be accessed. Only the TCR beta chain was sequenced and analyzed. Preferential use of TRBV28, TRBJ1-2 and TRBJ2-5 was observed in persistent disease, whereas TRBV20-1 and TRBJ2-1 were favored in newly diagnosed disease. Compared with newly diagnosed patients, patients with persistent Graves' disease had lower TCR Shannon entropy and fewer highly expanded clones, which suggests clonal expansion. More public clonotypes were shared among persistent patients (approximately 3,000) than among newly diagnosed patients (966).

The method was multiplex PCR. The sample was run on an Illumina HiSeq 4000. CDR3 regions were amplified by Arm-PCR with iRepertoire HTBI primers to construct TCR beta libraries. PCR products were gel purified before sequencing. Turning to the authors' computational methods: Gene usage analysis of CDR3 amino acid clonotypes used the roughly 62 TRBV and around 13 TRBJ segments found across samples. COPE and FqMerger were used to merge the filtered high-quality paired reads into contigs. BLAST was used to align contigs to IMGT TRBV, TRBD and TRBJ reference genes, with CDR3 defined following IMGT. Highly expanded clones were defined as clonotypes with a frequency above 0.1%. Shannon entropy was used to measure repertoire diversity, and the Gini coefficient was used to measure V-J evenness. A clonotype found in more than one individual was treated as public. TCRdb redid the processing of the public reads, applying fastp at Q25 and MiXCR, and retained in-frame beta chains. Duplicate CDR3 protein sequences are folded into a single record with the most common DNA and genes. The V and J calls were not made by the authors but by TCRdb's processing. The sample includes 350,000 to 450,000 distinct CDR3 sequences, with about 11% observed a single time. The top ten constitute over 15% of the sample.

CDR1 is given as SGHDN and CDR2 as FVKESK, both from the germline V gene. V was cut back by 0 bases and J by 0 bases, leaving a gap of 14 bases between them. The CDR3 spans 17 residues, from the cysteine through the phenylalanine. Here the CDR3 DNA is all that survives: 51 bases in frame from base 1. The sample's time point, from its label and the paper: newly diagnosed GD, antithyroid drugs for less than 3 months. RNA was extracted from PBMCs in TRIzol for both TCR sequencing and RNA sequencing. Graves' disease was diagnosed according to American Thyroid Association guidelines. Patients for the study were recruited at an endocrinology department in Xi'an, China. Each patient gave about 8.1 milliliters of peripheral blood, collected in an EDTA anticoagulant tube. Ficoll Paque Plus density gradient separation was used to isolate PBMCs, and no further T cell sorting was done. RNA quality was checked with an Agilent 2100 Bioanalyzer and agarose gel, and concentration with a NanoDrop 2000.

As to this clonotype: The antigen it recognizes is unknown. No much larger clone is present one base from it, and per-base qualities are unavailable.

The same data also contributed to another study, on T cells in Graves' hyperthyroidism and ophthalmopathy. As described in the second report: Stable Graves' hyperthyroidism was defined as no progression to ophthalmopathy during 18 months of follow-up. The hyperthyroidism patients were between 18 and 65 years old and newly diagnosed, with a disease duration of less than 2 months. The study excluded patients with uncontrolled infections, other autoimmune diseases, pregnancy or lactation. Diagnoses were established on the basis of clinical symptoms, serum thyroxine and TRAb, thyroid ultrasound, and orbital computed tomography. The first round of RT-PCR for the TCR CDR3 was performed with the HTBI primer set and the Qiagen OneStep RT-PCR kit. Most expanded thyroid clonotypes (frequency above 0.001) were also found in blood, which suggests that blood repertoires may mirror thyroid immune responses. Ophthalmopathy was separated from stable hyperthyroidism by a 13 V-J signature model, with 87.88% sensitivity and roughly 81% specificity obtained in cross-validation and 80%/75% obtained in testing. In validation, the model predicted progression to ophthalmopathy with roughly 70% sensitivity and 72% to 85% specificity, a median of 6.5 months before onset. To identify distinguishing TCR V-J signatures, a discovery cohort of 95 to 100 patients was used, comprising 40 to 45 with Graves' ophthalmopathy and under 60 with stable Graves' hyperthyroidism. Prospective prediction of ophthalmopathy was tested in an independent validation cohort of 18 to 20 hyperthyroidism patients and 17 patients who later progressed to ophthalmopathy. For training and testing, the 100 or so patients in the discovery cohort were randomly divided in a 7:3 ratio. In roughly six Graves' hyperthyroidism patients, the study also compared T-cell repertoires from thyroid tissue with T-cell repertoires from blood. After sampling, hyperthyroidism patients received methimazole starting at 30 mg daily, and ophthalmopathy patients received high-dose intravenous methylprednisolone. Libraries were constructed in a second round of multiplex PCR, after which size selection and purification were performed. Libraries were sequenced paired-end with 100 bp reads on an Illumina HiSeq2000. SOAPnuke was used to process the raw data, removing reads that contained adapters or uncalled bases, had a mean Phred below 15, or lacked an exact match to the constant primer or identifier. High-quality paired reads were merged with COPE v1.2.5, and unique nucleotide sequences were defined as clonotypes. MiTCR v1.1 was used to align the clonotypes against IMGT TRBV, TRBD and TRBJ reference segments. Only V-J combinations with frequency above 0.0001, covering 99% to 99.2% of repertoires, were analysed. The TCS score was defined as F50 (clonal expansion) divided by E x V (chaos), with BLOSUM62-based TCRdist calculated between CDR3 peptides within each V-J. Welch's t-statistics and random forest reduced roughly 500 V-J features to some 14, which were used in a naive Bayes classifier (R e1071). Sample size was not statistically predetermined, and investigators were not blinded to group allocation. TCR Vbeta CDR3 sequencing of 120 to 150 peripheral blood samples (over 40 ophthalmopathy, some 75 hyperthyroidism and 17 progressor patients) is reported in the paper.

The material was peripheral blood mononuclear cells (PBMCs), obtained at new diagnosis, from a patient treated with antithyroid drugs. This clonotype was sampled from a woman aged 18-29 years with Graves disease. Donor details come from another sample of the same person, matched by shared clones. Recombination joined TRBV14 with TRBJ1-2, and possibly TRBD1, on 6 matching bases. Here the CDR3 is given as CASSQEPGDYTNYGYTF. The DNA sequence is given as TGTGCCAGCAGCCAAGAACCAGGGGACTATACTAACTATGGCTACACCTTC.